Presented here are 3 T cell receptor beta chains from one specimen sequenced in a study of regulatory T cells in long-lasting Graves disease. Assembly of TCR beta libraries relied on iRepertoire HTBI primers together with Arm-PCR of CDR3 regions. TCRdb passed the multiplex PCR reads through MiXCR, listing each CDR3 protein once. The repertoire holds roughly 420,000 distinct CDR3 sequences, with 15% to 18% as singletons. Time point given: newly diagnosed GD, antithyroid drugs for less than 3 months. RNA extracted from PBMCs served as the sequencing template. The input for sequencing was peripheral blood mononuclear cells (PBMCs), taken at new diagnosis, from a patient treated with antithyroid drugs. The receptors here all came from a female donor with Graves disease.

This clonotype was counted ten times or more. CDR3 bases: TGTGCCAGCACCCGGGCAGGGGCCACTGAAGCTTTCTTT. It codes for CASTRAGATEAFF. J is TRBJ1-1 and V is TRBV7-9; TRBD1 is a possible D gene (6 bases). There are 13 residues in the CDR3. CDR1 SEHNR and CDR2 FQNEAQ come from the germline V gene (reference sequence). V lost 7 bases to trimming and J lost 4 bases, with 13 bases between them.

In this sample, this clonotype turned up many times. The genes are TRBV12-3 or TRBV12-4 and TRBJ2-3; a weak D match, TRBD1 (6 bases). CDR3 size: 16 residues. V was pared by 8 bases and J by 0 bases, with 18 bases between. The CDR3 DNA reads as TGTGCCAGCGTAAACCGAGACAGGTTTAGCACAGATACGCAGTATTTT. Its protein product is CASVNRDRFSTDTQYF.

This clonotype occurred many times. This chain links TRBV9 with TRBJ2-2; D uncertain. In germline, CDR1 is SGDLS, CDR2 YYNGEE. CDR3 size: 16 residues. V was clipped by 1 base and J by 0 bases, with 10 bases between them. The CDR3 bases are TGTGCCAGCAGCGTAAGGTCCACCGCGAACACCGGGGAGCTGTTTTTT. This encodes CASSVRSTANTGELFF.